The next 13 T cell receptor beta chains were all read from a single sample in a study of Tregs in tolerant kidney transplant recipients. Sequenced by immunoSEQ multiplex PCR; TCRdb stores in-frame clones only, minus some. Here the sample spans roughly 120,000 clones, about 90% being singletons. The source material was CD4+ T cells from blood. The source of these receptors is a human donor in good health.

This sequence joins TRBV5-5 and TRBJ2-3; D possibly matches TRBD1 or TRBD2 (7 bases each). V lost 4 bases and J 3 bases, leaving 21 bases between the germline ends. The CDR3 consists of 17 residues. Germline CDR1 and CDR2: SGHKS and YYEKEE (reference sequence). CDR3 residues: CASSPRPGRGQTDTQYF. The CDR3 DNA is TGTGCCAGCAGCCCCCGGCCGGGGAGGGGGCAAACAGATACGCAGTATTTT.

The V call is TRBV9, the J call TRBJ2-7; D call uncertain. V was cut by 2 bases and J by 4 bases, with 13 bases left in between. Germline V gene sequence: CDR1 SGDLS, CDR2 YYNGEE. There are 14 residues in the CDR3. In DNA, the CDR3 is TGTGCCAGCAGCGTCTCTGCAGGCCGGTACGAGCAGTACTTC. Its protein is CASSVSAGRYEQYF.

For the CDR3, the DNA is TGTGCCAGCAGCAATCTGAGGGCAGGGGTTCGCGCAGATACGCAGTATTTT. It is translated as CASSNLRAGVRADTQYF. The chain uses TRBV21-1 and TRBJ2-3; TRBD1, as called in the table, went unchecked against the DNA. TRBV21-1 constitutes a pseudogene. The CDR3 has 17 amino acids.

The gene calls are TRBV4-1 and TRBJ2-3, with D perhaps assigned TRBD1 or TRBD2 (5 bases each). Germline assignment: CDR1 MGHRA and CDR2 YSYEKL. This CDR3 is 15 amino acids long. The V gene lost 1 base and the J gene lost 2 bases, with 10 bases spanning the gap. The CDR3 loop reads CASSQVGGATDTQYF. CDR3 nucleotides: TGCGCCAGCAGCCAAGTTGGGGGAGCCACAGATACGCAGTATTTT.

The chain has TRBV5-1 and TRBJ2-3; TRBD2 matches at 7 bases. In germline, CDR1 is SGHRS, CDR2 YFSETQ. The V segment lost 3 bases and the J segment 4 bases; nucleotides outside the gene matches: 11. The CDR3 has 16 amino acids. The CDR3 protein is CASSSAERGGADTQYF. CDR3 bases: TGCGCCAGCAGCTCTGCGGAGCGGGGCGGGGCAGATACGCAGTATTTT.

V and J are TRBV9 and TRBJ2-1; no clear D gene. This CDR3 has 12 residues. Germline CDR1 is SGDLS and CDR2 is YYNGEE. The V end lost 4 bases, the J end lost 2 bases, and 4 bases lay between the germline ends. The CDR3 protein is CASSPTYNEQFF. The CDR3 DNA sequence: TGTGCCAGCAGCCCAACCTACAATGAGCAGTTCTTC.

This chain uses TRBV21-1 with TRBJ1-2; TRBD1, the table's D call, lacks a check against the DNA. TRBV21-1 is noted as a pseudogene. The CDR3 totals 19 residues. This CDR3 is CASSNHARTGIHCLYGYTF. CDR3 nucleotides: TGTGCCAGCAGCAACCACGCCCGGACAGGGATTCATTGTCTTTATGGCTACACCTTC.

The table lists this clone with a few counts. The V call is TRBV11-2, the J call TRBJ1-2; 11 nucleotides agree with TRBD1. Looked up from germline, CDR1 is SGHAT and CDR2 is FQNNGV. This CDR3 contains 16 residues. The J segment lost 5 bases and the V segment lost 5 bases, leaving 10 bases of the junction unmatched. In nucleotides, the CDR3 is TGTGCCAGCAGCCCAGCCGGGACAGGGGGTAATTATGGCTACACCTTC. It is translated as CASSPAGTGGNYGYTF. The full variable domain, its missing parts supplied by reference TRBV11-2 and TRBJ1-2, is EAGVAQSPRYKIIEKRQSVAFWCNPISGHATLYWYQQILGQGPKLLIQFQNNGVVDDSQLPKDRFSAERLKGVDSTLKIQPAKLEDSAVYLCASSPAGTGGNYGYTFGSGTRLTVV.

In nucleotides, the CDR3 is TGTGCTAGTGGCCAAAGACCCCGGGACAGGGGTGAAGAGACCCAGTACTTC. Translation: CASGQRPRDRGEETQYF. J is TRBJ2-5 and V is TRBV12-5; 10 bases agree with TRBD1. The CDR3 consists of 17 residues. Unmatched junction bases numbered 13, after V lost 6 bases and J lost 3 bases. The V gene's germline CDR1 is LGHNT and CDR2 FRNRAP.

The chain is built from TRBV6-5 and TRBJ1-4, with 9 bases matching TRBD1. The CDR3 is 15 residues long. Germline V gives CDR1 MNHEY, CDR2 SVGAGI. J was trimmed by 5 bases and V by 5 bases; bases with no gene match: 6. In DNA, the CDR3 is TGTGCCAGCAGTGGGTACGGGACAGGGAATGAAAAACTGTTTTTT. As protein: CASSGYGTGNEKLFF.

V usage is TRBV5-1 and J usage is TRBJ1-4, with a possible D match to TRBD1 (5 bases). Germline assignment: CDR1 SGHRS and CDR2 YFSETQ. The V end lost 2 bases, the J end lost 6 bases, and 14 bases lay between the germline ends. The CDR3 spans 15 residues. The CDR3 nucleotides read TGCGCCAGCAGCTTTAGCGGCAGGGAGCATGAAAAACTGTTTTTT. It translates to CASSFSGREHEKLFF.

The V gene is TRBV5-1, the J gene TRBJ2-3, with 11 bases aligning to TRBD2. CDR1 is SGHRS, CDR2 YFSETQ, per germline. The CDR3 consists of 16 residues. With 4 bases clipped from V and 5 bases from J, the junction kept 9 bases outside the gene matches. CDR3 nucleotides: TGCGCCAGCAGCCCACAACTAGCGGGGGTGGTAGATACGCAGTATTTT. This sequence encodes CASSPQLAGVVDTQYF.

The J gene is TRBJ2-1, the V gene TRBV28; D call uncertain. This CDR3 is built from 16 residues. The germline V gene has CDR1 MDHEN and CDR2 SYDVKM. V was cut by 5 bases and J by 2 bases, with 16 bases left in between. As DNA, the CDR3 is TGTGCCAGCAGTCCCTTCCAGGTGGACGCCTACAATGAGCAGTTCTTC. This encodes CASSPFQVDAYNEQFF.